These 19 T cell receptor beta chains originate from one sample sequenced in a study of PD-L1 blockade in urothelial cancer (dated by TCRdb to about 2017). Receptors were amplified or captured by the immunoSEQ multiplex PCR assay. TCRdb provides this immuneACCESS table in a form limited to in-frame rearrangements. Some clones are lacking; in checked studies, under half of them reflect an unresolved V gene, and why the rest are absent is not known. The sample data list roughly 120,000 clones, and approximately 84% of these were observed just once. The ten largest clones add up to roughly 2.9% of the sample. This specimen's time point label, interpreted: pretreatment peripheral blood. The sequencing used PBMCs, collected around atezolizumab (anti-PD-L1) treatment. These receptors all stem from a man in his fifties with urothelial cancer.

The chain links TRBV13 to TRBJ1-5, with a tentative D call TRBD1 (5 bases). The V and J ends lost 3 bases and 3 bases respectively, with 9 bases between them. The V gene's germline CDR1 is PRHDT and CDR2 FYEKMQ (reference sequence). This CDR3 is 14 amino acids long. The CDR3, as DNA: TGTGCCAGCAGCTTTGGGGCAGTCAATCAGCCCCAGCATTTT. Amino acids: CASSFGAVNQPQHF. Together with reference TRBV13 and TRBJ1-5, the CDR3 gives the full variable domain: AAGVIQSPRHLIKEKRETATLKCYPIPRHDTVYWYQQGPGQDPQFLISFYEKMQSDKGSIPDRFSAQQFSDYHSELNMSSLELGDSALYFCASSFGAVNQPQHFGDGTRLSIL.

Details on this clone: At the DNA level, this CDR3 is encoded by other sequences in the same sample as well. The V and J genes are TRBV18 and TRBJ2-3; unclear D gene. V lost 0 bases to trimming and J lost 0 bases, with 4 bases between them. CDR1 KGHSH and CDR2 LQKENI come from the germline V gene. The CDR3 is made up of 14 amino acids. The CDR3 DNA sequence: TGTGCCAGCTCACCACCGAGTAGCACAGATACGCAGTATTTT. Translation gives CASSPPSSTDTQYF.

This chain connects TRBV19 to TRBJ1-3, with TRBD1 matching 7 bases. Germline CDR1 LNHDA, CDR2 SQIVND (reference sequence). The CDR3 runs 17 residues. The V and J ends lost 5 bases and 4 bases, in that order; junction bases with no gene match: 14. The CDR3 spells CASSPSSGQAGGNTIYF. The CDR3 region has the DNA TGTGCCAGTAGTCCTTCCTCCGGACAGGCGGGAGGAAACACCATATATTTT. Full variable domain (outside the CDR3, taken from reference TRBV19 and TRBJ1-3): DGGITQSPKYLFRKEGQNVTLSCEQNLNHDAMYWYRQDPGQGLRLIYYSQIVNDFQKGDIAEGYSVSREKKESFPLTVTSAQKNPTAFYLCASSPSSGQAGGNTIYFGEGSWLTVV.

This clone has a single count. The chain couples TRBV7-9 to TRBJ1-2; D unclear. Germline V gene data show CDR1 as SEHNR and CDR2 as FQNEAQ (reference sequence). The CDR3 extends over 14 amino acids. V shed 5 bases and J shed 0 bases, with 10 bases lying between them. As DNA, the CDR3 is TGTGCCAGCAGCCCGGAAACTACTAACTATGGCTACACCTTC. This gives the protein CASSPETTNYGYTF.

V is TRBV5-4 and J is TRBJ1-1, with 7 bases identical to TRBD1. Looked up from germline, CDR1 is SGHNT and CDR2 is YYREEE (reference sequence). V lost 3 bases and J lost 3; bases outside the gene matches: 2. The CDR3 covers 13 residues. The CDR3 loop is CASSWDSYTEAFF. In nucleotides, the CDR3 is TGTGCCAGCAGCTGGGACAGTTACACTGAAGCTTTCTTT.

The rearrangement links TRBV6-4 to TRBJ1-6; weak D call: TRBD1 (5 bases). CDR3 length: 14 residues. Germline CDR1 MRHNA, CDR2 SNTAGT. V dropped 2 bases and J dropped 6 bases, with 8 bases sitting between them. CDR3 residues: CASSDQGGNSPLHF. The CDR3 nucleotides are TGTGCCAGCAGTGACCAGGGCGGTAATTCACCCCTCCACTTT.

This chain uses TRBV18 with TRBJ1-5; TRBD1 aligns across 7 bases. CDR1 and CDR2 (germline): KGHSH, LQKENI. J gave up 5 bases and V 3 bases, and 1 base lay outside the gene matches. The CDR3 is made up of 13 amino acids. DNA for the CDR3: TGTGCCAGCTCACCCGGGACAGATCAGCCCCAGCATTTT. This sequence encodes CASSPGTDQPQHF.

The chain has TRBV11-2 and TRBJ2-7; D may be TRBD1 (6 bases). Germline CDR1 is SGHAT and CDR2 is FQNNGV. The CDR3 runs to 14 residues. Trimming cost V 3 bases and J 5 bases, with 14 bases left between them. CDR3 region: CASSLVGGKNEQYF. CDR3 sequence (DNA): TGTGCCAGCAGCTTGGTAGGGGGAAAGAACGAGCAGTACTTC.

The chain recombines TRBV6-1 with TRBJ1-2, with D maybe TRBD1 (5 bases). Germline-derived CDR1 and CDR2 are MNHNS and SASEGT. The length of the CDR3 is 14 residues. V was shortened by 1 base and J by 8 bases, with 14 bases between the two germline ends. CDR3 protein: CASSEDRRGSGYTF. The DNA of the CDR3 is TGTGCCAGCAGTGAAGATCGTAGGGGATCCGGCTACACCTTC.

In its sample, this clone was seen a few times. This chain connects TRBV7-8 to TRBJ1-2, with D unresolved. This CDR3 spans 13 amino acids. Germline CDR1 SGHVS, CDR2 FQNEAQ. The ends were cut back, 1 base at V and 2 bases at J, with 5 bases in the middle. Written as DNA, the CDR3 is TGTGCCAGCAGCTTAGACTCCAACTATGGCTACACCTTC. This sequence encodes CASSLDSNYGYTF. The full variable domain, in which reference TRBV7-8 and TRBJ1-2 provide the parts outside the CDR3, is GAGVSQSPRYKVAKRGQDVALRCDPISGHVSLFWYQQALGQGPEFLTYFQNEAQLDKSGLPSDRFFAERPEGSVSTLKIQRTQQEDSAVYLCASSLDSNYGYTFGSGTRLTVV.

The chain joins TRBV4-1 to TRBJ2-7; 12 bases align to TRBD1. Trimming cost V 6 bases and J 2 bases; bases outside gene matches: 2. The germline CDR1 and CDR2 sequences are MGHRA and YSYEKL. The CDR3 is 14 amino acids. Here the CDR3 DNA reads TGCGCCAGCAGTCGGGACAGGGGGCCCTACGAGCAGTACTTC. Translated: CASSRDRGPYEQYF.

The chain uses TRBV19 and TRBJ2-6, with 10 bases matching TRBD1. The CDR3 has 18 amino acids. Germline trimming cut 5 bases from V and 0 bases from J; bases unmatched to any gene: 7. The germline V gene encodes CDR1 LNHDA and CDR2 SQIVND (reference sequence). In DNA, the CDR3 is TGTGCCAGTAGTCTCACCGGACAGGGGGTCTCTGGGGCCAACGTCCTGACTTTC. It yields the protein CASSLTGQGVSGANVLTF.

The V gene is TRBV10-3, the J gene TRBJ2-1; D is perhaps TRBD2 (5 bases). The germline V gene encodes CDR1 ENHRY and CDR2 SYGVKD. The CDR3 is 14 residues long. The ends were cut back, 4 bases at V and 2 bases at J, with 9 bases in the middle. CDR3 region: CAISVAEAYNEQFF. The CDR3 bases are TGTGCCATCAGTGTTGCGGAGGCCTACAATGAGCAGTTCTTC.

A single count supports this clone. The J gene is TRBJ1-1, the V gene TRBV6-5; 7 bases are shared with TRBD1. V lost 6 bases, J lost 4 bases, and 8 bases stayed unmatched. The germline V gene has CDR1 MNHEY and CDR2 SVGAGI. The CDR3 covers 14 residues. The CDR3 spells CASRSTGDLTEAFF. The CDR3, as DNA: TGTGCCAGCAGGAGTACAGGGGATCTCACTGAAGCTTTCTTT.

The chain employs TRBV9 and TRBJ2-3; TRBD2 matches at 12 bases. The CDR3 contains 16 residues. The trim removed 0 bases at V and 6 bases at J, leaving 5 bases unmatched. From germline, CDR1 is SGDLS and CDR2 YYNGEE. CDR3 sequence reads: CASSVDRLAGVDTQYF. The DNA for the CDR3 is TGTGCCAGCAGCGTAGACAGACTAGCGGGAGTGGATACGCAGTATTTT.

This chain joins TRBV2 and TRBJ2-3, with 10 bases fitting TRBD2. Germline CDR1 SNHLY, CDR2 FYNNEI. Germline trimming cut 7 bases from V and 4 bases from J; bases unmatched to any gene: 5. The CDR3 length is 14 residues. The chain's CDR3 is CASKEGLAADTQYF. The CDR3 DNA reads TGTGCCAGCAAGGAAGGACTAGCGGCAGATACGCAGTATTTT.

This clone came up a few times. V is TRBV5-1 and J is TRBJ2-6; no reliable D call. This CDR3 region has 16 residues. The V gene lost 0 bases and the J gene lost 0 bases, with 7 bases spanning the gap. Germline V gives CDR1 SGHRS, CDR2 YFSETQ. The CDR3 is CASSLGGLSGANVLTF. CDR3 nucleotide sequence: TGCGCCAGCAGCTTGGGAGGCCTCTCTGGGGCCAACGTCCTGACTTTC.

This clone came up a few times. The chain uses TRBV6-1 and TRBJ2-5, with 11 bases that match TRBD2. Germline assignment: CDR1 MNHNS and CDR2 SASEGT. The CDR3 extends over 11 amino acids. V trimming: 8 bases; J trimming: 7 bases; junction bases outside the gene matches: 0. For the CDR3, the DNA is TGTGCCAGCGGGACTAGCGGGACCCAGTACTTC. Translation: CASGTSGTQYF.

The V call is TRBV7-9, the J call TRBJ2-7; TRBD2 matches 8 bases. Trimming at V came to 5 bases and at J to 4 bases, leaving 16 bases not matched to a gene. Per germline, CDR1 SEHNR and CDR2 FQNEAQ (reference sequence). This CDR3 is 17 amino acids long. The CDR3 nucleotides read TGTGCCAGCAGCGCGCTAGTGACCGGGAGGGTAACGTACGAGCAGTACTTC. This gives the protein CASSALVTGRVTYEQYF.